This T cell receptor (beta chain) was retrieved from a study of beta chain features in type 1 diabetes. Of the isolated RNA, all was reverse transcribed, and so the sequenced material was expressed TCRB transcripts. The method was immunoSEQ multiplex PCR; TCRdb's version includes in-frame clones alone and lacks a portion of them. The sample holds about 620,000 clones, 15% seen once. Sampling consisted of one heparinised blood draw per donor, averaging about 116 mL. This clone was observed many times. The V and J ends lost 1 base and 5 bases respectively, with 6 bases between them. Per germline, CDR1 LNHNV and CDR2 YYDKDF (reference sequence). This CDR3 is built from 13 residues.

This chain uses TRBV15 with TRBJ1-5, with D uncertain. The origin of this receptor is a young man in good health. The sample consisted of naive CD4+ T cells from blood. CDR3 sequence: CATSRGGDQPQHF. CDR3 in DNA: TGTGCCACCAGCAGAGGCGGGGATCAGCCCCAGCATTTT.